One T cell receptor beta chain is described in this entry. The antigen is undetermined. Profiled with immunoSEQ multiplex PCR; TCRdb holds only in-frame clones, not every one. The sample consists of 50,000 to 55,000 clones, roughly 78% of them appearing once. Trimming left V 4 bases short and J 8 bases short, with 11 bases between. Germline CDR1 is LNHDA and CDR2 is SQIVND (reference sequence). This CDR3 has 12 residues. The sort gate was single viable CD3+CD4+CD8-CD45RO+ cells for memory CD4+ T cells. CD4+ T cells were isolated by positive magnetic selection. The entry originates in a study of memory CD4+ T cells and cytomegalovirus serostatus. Background on the study: Of the healthy Belgian adults, roughly ten were CMV seropositive and approximately 25 seronegative.

Findings and limits, study-wide: Repertoires predicted CMV serostatus with median bootstrapped AUC of around 0.96. The CMV-associated TCR signature appears largely within the CD4+ memory repertoire.

V gene TRBV19 combines with J gene TRBJ1-1; tentative D call: TRBD1 (6 bases). This TCR was sampled from an adult in good health and CMV-seronegative. Sequences were obtained from memory CD4+ T cells from blood. The CDR3 spells CASSTRTAEAFF. The CDR3 DNA is TGTGCCAGTAGTACGCGGACAGCAGAAGCTTTCTTT.